This TCR beta chain was observed in a study of cytomegalovirus exposure and HLA in healthy donors. Profiled with immunoSEQ multiplex PCR; TCRdb holds only in-frame clones, not every one. The repertoire consists of 150,000 to 200,000 clones, with around four fifths occurring once and the leading ten covering approximately 2%. The germline gives CDR1 SGHAT, CDR2 FQNNGV. The CDR3 has 17 amino acids. V lost 4 bases and J lost 6; bases outside the gene matches: 13. This chain uses TRBV11-2 with TRBJ2-2, with TRBD2 matching over 8 bases. The receptor comes from a young man in good health and CMV-seropositive. The source material was PBMCs. CDR3 loop: CASSSNPGGANAGELFF. Written as DNA, the CDR3 is TGTGCCAGCAGCTCGAACCCCGGGGGGGCCAACGCCGGGGAGCTGTTTTTT. Looking up the rest from reference TRBV11-2 and TRBJ2-2 gives the full variable domain: EAGVAQSPRYKIIEKRQSVAFWCNPISGHATLYWYQQILGQGPKLLIQFQNNGVVDDSQLPKDRFSAERLKGVDSTLKIQPAKLEDSAVYLCASSSNPGGANAGELFFGEGSRLTVL.